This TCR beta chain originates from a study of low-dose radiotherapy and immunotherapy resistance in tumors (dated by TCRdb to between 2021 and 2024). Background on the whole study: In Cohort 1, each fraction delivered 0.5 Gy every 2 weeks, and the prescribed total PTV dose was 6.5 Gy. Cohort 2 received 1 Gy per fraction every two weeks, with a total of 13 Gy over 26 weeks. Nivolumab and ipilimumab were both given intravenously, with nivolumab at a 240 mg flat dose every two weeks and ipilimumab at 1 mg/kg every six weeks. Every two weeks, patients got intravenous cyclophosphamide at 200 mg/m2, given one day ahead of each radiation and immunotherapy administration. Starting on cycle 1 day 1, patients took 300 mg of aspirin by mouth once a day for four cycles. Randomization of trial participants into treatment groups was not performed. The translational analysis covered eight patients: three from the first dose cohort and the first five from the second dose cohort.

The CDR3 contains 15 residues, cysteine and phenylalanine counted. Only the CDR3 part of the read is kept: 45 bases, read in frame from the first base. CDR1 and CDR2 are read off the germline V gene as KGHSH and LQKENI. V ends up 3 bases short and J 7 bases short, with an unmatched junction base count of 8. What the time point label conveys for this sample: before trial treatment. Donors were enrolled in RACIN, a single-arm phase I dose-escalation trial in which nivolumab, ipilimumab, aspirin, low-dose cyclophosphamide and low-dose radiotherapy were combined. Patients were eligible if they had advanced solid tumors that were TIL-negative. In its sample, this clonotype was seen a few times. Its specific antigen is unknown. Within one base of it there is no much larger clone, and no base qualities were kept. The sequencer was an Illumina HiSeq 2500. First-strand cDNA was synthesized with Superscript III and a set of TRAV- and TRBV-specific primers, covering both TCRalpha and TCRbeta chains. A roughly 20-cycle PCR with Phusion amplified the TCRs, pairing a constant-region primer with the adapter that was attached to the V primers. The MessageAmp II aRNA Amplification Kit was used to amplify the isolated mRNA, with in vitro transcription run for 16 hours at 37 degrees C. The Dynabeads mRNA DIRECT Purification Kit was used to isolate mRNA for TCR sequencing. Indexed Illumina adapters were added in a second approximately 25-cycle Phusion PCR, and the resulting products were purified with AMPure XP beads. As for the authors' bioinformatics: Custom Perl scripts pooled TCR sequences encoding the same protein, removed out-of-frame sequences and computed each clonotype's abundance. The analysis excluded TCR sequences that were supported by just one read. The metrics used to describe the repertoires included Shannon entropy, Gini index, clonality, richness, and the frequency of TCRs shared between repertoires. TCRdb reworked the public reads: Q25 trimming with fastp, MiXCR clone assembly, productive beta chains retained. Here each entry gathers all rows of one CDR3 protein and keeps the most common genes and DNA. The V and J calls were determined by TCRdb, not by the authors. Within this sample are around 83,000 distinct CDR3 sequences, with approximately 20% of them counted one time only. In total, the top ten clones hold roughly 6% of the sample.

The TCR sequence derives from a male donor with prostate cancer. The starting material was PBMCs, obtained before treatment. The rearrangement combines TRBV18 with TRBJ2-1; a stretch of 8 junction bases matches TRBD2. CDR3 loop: CASSPLTSGGNEQFF. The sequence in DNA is TGTGCCAGCTCACCTTTAACTAGCGGAGGAAATGAGCAGTTCTTC.